The 21 T cell receptor beta chains reported below all come from one sample, sequenced in a study of blood T cells in healthy people across ages. Using a J-beta primer mix together with a sample-barcoded 5' primer, a second PCR was run for roughly 7 to 11 cycles. TCRdb processed the 5' RACE reads anew with MiXCR; each CDR3 protein has one entry. The repertoire holds hundreds of thousands of distinct CDR3 sequences, with around 49% as singletons. The specimen was blood. The receptor set was obtained from an older woman in good health.

This chain links TRBV7-2 with TRBJ2-1, with 7 nucleotides matching TRBD2. CDR3 length equals 12 residues. V gave up 5 bases and J gave up 11 bases; unmatched junction bases: 6. Germline V gene data show CDR1 as SGHTA and CDR2 as FQGNSA. CDR3 coding DNA: TGTGCCAGCAGCCCGAGCGGGGCAAAGCAGTTCTTC. This gives the protein CASSPSGAKQFF.

This clonotype appeared a few times. The chain couples TRBV20-1 to TRBJ2-7, with no clear D. Germline V gene sequence: CDR1 DFQATT, CDR2 SNEGSKA (reference sequence). V gave up 7 bases and J gave up 4 bases, with 14 bases separating them. There are 12 residues in the CDR3. The CDR3 region is CSVGSGPYEQYF. In DNA, the CDR3 is TGCAGTGTTGGATCGGGCCCTTACGAGCAGTACTTC.

This clonotype was found once. V is TRBV20-1 and J is TRBJ2-1, with a weak D call TRBD1 (6 bases). This CDR3 is 11 amino acids long. Germline V gives CDR1 DFQATT, CDR2 SNEGSKA (reference sequence). V was trimmed by 4 bases and J by 10 bases, leaving 11 bases between them. The CDR3 here is CSANRQAEQFF. As DNA, the CDR3 is TGCAGTGCTAATCGACAGGCCGAGCAGTTCTTC.

The rearrangement links TRBV7-2 to TRBJ2-2, with 10 bases identical to TRBD2. The CDR3 extends over 15 amino acids. CDR1 is SGHTA and CDR2 is FQGNSA in the germline V gene. J gave up 5 bases and V 2 bases, and 2 bases lay outside the gene matches. The CDR3 sequence: CASSLTSGATGELFF. The CDR3, as DNA: TGTGCCAGCAGCTTAACTAGCGGGGCGACCGGGGAGCTGTTTTTT.

The chain has TRBV9 and TRBJ1-6; D is perhaps TRBD1 (5 bases). This CDR3 comprises 14 residues. V lost 3 bases and J 8 bases, leaving 12 bases between the germline ends. CDR1 is SGDLS and CDR2 is YYNGEE in the germline V gene. CDR3 sequence reads: CASSGQWGYSPLHF. The CDR3 DNA reads as TGTGCCAGCAGCGGACAATGGGGGTATTCACCCCTCCACTTT.

V gene TRBV15 combines with J gene TRBJ2-7; possibly TRBD2 for D (5 bases). Trimming removed 0 bases at V and 2 bases at J, with 8 bases between. Germline values: CDR1 LNHNV, CDR2 YYDKDF (reference sequence). The CDR3 sequence is 14 residues long. The CDR3 loop is CATSRDRTAYEQYF. As DNA, the CDR3 is TGTGCCACCAGCAGAGACAGGACTGCCTACGAGCAGTACTTC.

This clonotype was counted between two and nine times. This rearrangement joins TRBV12-3 or TRBV12-4 to TRBJ2-5; 9 positions agree with TRBD2. V shed 6 bases and J 3 bases; nucleotides not matched to a gene: 5. This CDR3 region has 14 residues. The CDR3 DNA follows: TGTGCCAGCAGCCGCGGGGGGGGAGAAGAGACCCAGTACTTC. Amino acid sequence: CASSRGGGEETQYF.

This chain connects TRBV6-6 to TRBJ2-1; D is perhaps TRBD1 or TRBD2 (5 bases each). The end of the DNA aligns better with TRBJ2-7, so the J call may be wrong. Germline CDR1 MNHNY, CDR2 SVGAGI (reference sequence). The CDR3 sequence is 16 residues long. Here the CDR3 DNA reads TGTGCCAGCAGTGTCGTTTGGGGGAGTTCCTACAATGAGCAGTACTTC. This sequence encodes CASSVVWGSSYNEQYF.

The CDR3 sequence is CASSTGTALYEQYF. CDR3 in DNA: TGTGCCAGCAGTACCGGGACAGCCCTCTACGAGCAGTACTTC. V is TRBV9 and J is TRBJ2-7, with TRBD1 matching over 7 bases. V trimming: 5 bases; J trimming: 3 bases; junction bases outside the gene matches: 8. The CDR3 is made up of 14 amino acids. Looked up from germline, CDR1 is SGDLS and CDR2 is YYNGEE.

This clonotype was counted a few times. The gene calls are TRBV7-2 and TRBJ2-1; 13 nucleotides match TRBD2. CDR3 length: 15 amino acids. Germline-derived CDR1 and CDR2 are SGHTA and FQGNSA. Germline trimming cut 5 bases from V and 8 bases from J; bases unmatched to any gene: 6. In nucleotides, the CDR3 is TGTGCCAGCAGCCTCAGACTAGCGGGGGGCGATGAGCAGTTCTTC. Amino acids: CASSLRLAGGDEQFF.

This clonotype was detected a few times. The chain links TRBV6-6 to TRBJ2-3; D gene unclear. The CDR3 is made up of 14 amino acids. Germline assignment: CDR1 MNHNY and CDR2 SVGAGI (reference sequence). The V end lost 4 bases, the J end lost 6 bases, and 14 bases lay between the germline ends. The CDR3, as DNA: TGTGCCAGCAGTTCGACCACAAATGGGGATACGCAGTATTTT. Translation: CASSSTTNGDTQYF.

V gene TRBV7-9 combines with J gene TRBJ2-3; perhaps TRBD2 as D (6 bases). Per the germline V gene, CDR1 is SEHNR and CDR2 is FQNEAQ (reference sequence). The CDR3 contains 13 residues. V lost 9 bases to trimming and J lost 2 bases, with 12 bases between them. CDR3 DNA sequence: TGTGCCAGTCATAGGAGGGACACAGATACGCAGTATTTT. Translated, it gives CASHRRDTDTQYF.

CDR3 protein: CASSLAGQAEQYF. CDR3 sequence (DNA): TGTGCCAGCAGCTTAGCCGGACAGGCCGAGCAGTACTTC. The chain uses TRBV7-2 and TRBJ2-7, with 7 bases identical to TRBD1. After removal of 0 bases from V and 6 bases from J, the junction contained 2 bases not matched to a gene. The CDR3 totals 13 residues. Germline CDR1 and CDR2: SGHTA and FQGNSA.

Note on this clonotype: As the CDR3 is not closed by the conserved phenylalanine or tryptophan, this likely results from a read error. The chain recombines TRBV2 with TRBJ2-7; D may be TRBD1 (6 bases). The germline V and J ends were trimmed by 5 bases and 6 bases, with 26 bases remaining between them. Germline V gene lookup returns CDR1 SNHLY and CDR2 FYNNEI. CDR3 length: 17 residues. CDR3 sequence (DNA): TGTGCCAGCAGTCCCCGCCCTAACAGGGTGCTAACTGGCGAGCAGTACTCC. It encodes CASSPRPNRVLTGEQYS.

The V gene is TRBV20-1, the J gene TRBJ2-7, with D possibly TRBD2 on 5 matching bases. The CDR3 is 14 amino acids. The V gene lost 3 bases and the J gene lost 0 bases, with 12 bases spanning the gap. The V gene's germline CDR1 is DFQATT and CDR2 SNEGSKA (reference sequence). The CDR3 DNA is TGCAGTGCTAGGACGGGTGGGAGCTCCTACGAGCAGTACTTC. Translating gives CSARTGGSSYEQYF.

The rearrangement joins TRBV6-1 to TRBJ1-4, with unresolved D. The CDR3 runs to 13 residues. Germline lookup yields CDR1 MNHNS and CDR2 SASEGT. With 4 bases removed from V and 4 bases from J, the gap between germline ends came to 7 bases. CDR3: CASSGVFNEKLFF. The CDR3 nucleotides are TGTGCCAGCAGTGGGGTCTTTAATGAAAAACTGTTTTTT.

The rearrangement uses TRBV6-2 or TRBV6-3 and TRBJ2-3; maybe TRBD1 (6 bases). V lost 5 bases and J lost 2, with 11 bases in between. Germline V lookup: CDR1 MNHEY, CDR2 SVGEGT. CDR3 size: 14 residues. CDR3: CASSKDSYTDTQYF. DNA for the CDR3: TGTGCCAGCAGTAAGGACAGCTACACAGATACGCAGTATTTT.

The CDR3 DNA sequence: TGTGCCAGCAGCCAATATGGAGGCGGGACAGGGGTCTACGAGCAGTACTTC. This sequence encodes CASSQYGGGTGVYEQYF. The V and J genes are TRBV14 and TRBJ2-7; 10 bases fit TRBD1. Germline values: CDR1 SGHDN, CDR2 FVKESK. The junction had 10 bases not matched to a gene; V was cut back by 2 bases and J by 3 bases. The CDR3 extends over 17 amino acids.

This clonotype has only a few counts. The chain uses TRBV2 and TRBJ2-7; D might be TRBD2 (5 bases). The germline V and J ends were trimmed by 4 bases and 7 bases, with 8 bases remaining between them. The CDR3 has 11 amino acids. CDR1 and CDR2 (germline): SNHLY, FYNNEI. CDR3: CASSVTGEQYF. CDR3 in DNA: TGTGCCAGCAGTGTCACGGGGGAGCAGTACTTC.

The chain links TRBV5-1 to TRBJ2-1; possibly TRBD2 for D (6 bases). V was clipped by 3 bases and J by 3 bases, with 13 bases between them. The germline V gene has CDR1 SGHRS and CDR2 YFSETQ. This CDR3 spans 15 amino acids. CDR3 sequence (DNA): TGCGCCAGCAGCTGGAGGGGTGGACACTACAATGAGCAGTTCTTC. Protein product: CASSWRGGHYNEQFF.

Comments on this clonotype: Since a much larger clone is just one base distant, this may be a read error. J is TRBJ2-1 and V is TRBV29-1; 8 nucleotides match TRBD2. V lost 3 bases to trimming and J lost 2 bases; unmatched junction nucleotides: 9. CDR1 and CDR2 (germline): SQVTM, ANQGSEA. The CDR3 consists of 16 residues. The CDR3 spells CSVDKDGAGAYNEQFF. The DNA for the CDR3 is TGCAGCGTTGATAAGGATGGAGCGGGAGCCTACAATGAGCAGTTCTTC.